These 9 T cell receptor beta chains were sequenced from one sample in a study of identifying expanded T cells in peripheral blood. Clones were read by immunoSEQ multiplex PCR, and TCRdb kept only the in-frame ones, dropping some. There are about 86,000 clones in the sample; roughly 81% occur only once, and 3.5% to 5% lies in the top ten. Sequencing was carried out using blood. The receptors here all came from a person between 18 and 70 years old in good health.

J is TRBJ2-7 and V is TRBV2; D might be TRBD1 (6 bases). This CDR3 is built from 14 residues. Trimming pared 6 bases from V and 2 bases from J, leaving 14 bases between. Germline assignment: CDR1 SNHLY and CDR2 FYNNEI. In DNA form, the CDR3 reads TGTGCCAGCAGGGCCACCCGACAGGCCTACGAGCAGTACTTC. Translated: CASRATRQAYEQYF. Variable domain in full (rest from reference TRBV2 and TRBJ2-7): EPEVTQTPSHQVTQMGQEVILRCVPISNHLYFYWYRQILGQKVEFLVSFYNNEISEKSEIFDDQFSVERPDGSNFTLKIRSTKLEDSAMYFCASRATRQAYEQYFGPGTRLTVT.

The V gene is TRBV11-2, the J gene TRBJ1-1; TRBD1 matches 7 bases. CDR1 is SGHAT and CDR2 is FQNNGV in the germline V gene. The CDR3 length is 16 residues. Trimming at V came to 2 bases and at J to 7 bases, leaving 13 bases not matched to a gene. CDR3 sequence (DNA): TGTGCCAGCAGCTTAAACCGGGACAGACCGATCCTTGAAGCTTTCTTT. Encoded protein: CASSLNRDRPILEAFF. Full variable domain (outside the CDR3, taken from reference TRBV11-2 and TRBJ1-1): EAGVAQSPRYKIIEKRQSVAFWCNPISGHATLYWYQQILGQGPKLLIQFQNNGVVDDSQLPKDRFSAERLKGVDSTLKIQPAKLEDSAVYLCASSLNRDRPILEAFFGQGTRLTVV.

With regard to this clone: Different DNA sequences within this sample yield the same CDR3. The chain links TRBV5-1 to TRBJ1-1; 7 bases are a match to TRBD1. The germline V gene has CDR1 SGHRS and CDR2 YFSETQ. Losses at the gene ends were 6 bases for V and 3 bases for J; bases not matched to a gene: 5. The CDR3 length is 13 residues. This chain's CDR3 is CASTRQGHTEAFF. The CDR3 region has the DNA TGCGCCAGCACCCGACAGGGCCACACTGAAGCTTTCTTT.

This sequence joins TRBV7-9 and TRBJ1-1, with D unresolved. Trimming shortened V by 5 bases and J by 2 bases, and 15 bases separated the two germline ends. This CDR3 spans 15 amino acids. Looked up from germline, CDR1 is SEHNR and CDR2 is FQNEAQ (reference sequence). The CDR3 DNA reads as TGTGCCAGCAGCACCAGTGAGAGGGCTAACACTGAAGCTTTCTTT. Its protein is CASSTSERANTEAFF.

V usage is TRBV30 and J usage is TRBJ1-2, with 8 bases fitting TRBD1. This CDR3 comprises 16 residues. V shed 8 bases, J shed 8 bases, and the junction held 22 bases outside the gene matches. Germline assignment: CDR1 GTSNPN and CDR2 SVGIG (reference sequence). CDR3 sequence (DNA): TGTGCCCAAAGGAAGGGTTTTTCGGACAGGGCGCGCGGCTACACCTTC. This codes for CAQRKGFSDRARGYTF.

The chain joins TRBV5-4 to TRBJ2-2; D is ambiguous. The CDR3 length is 12 residues. CDR1 SGHNT and CDR2 YYREEE come from the germline V gene (reference sequence). V was cut by 4 bases and J by 3 bases, with 4 bases left in between. The CDR3 bases are TGTGCCAGCAGCCTAGACACCGGGGAGCTGTTTTTT. It yields the protein CASSLDTGELFF. The complete variable domain, with remaining parts taken from reference TRBV5-4 and TRBJ2-2, reads ETGVTQSPTHLIKTRGQQVTLRCSSQSGHNTVSWYQQALGQGPQFIFQYYREEENGRGNFPPRFSGLQFPNYSSELNVNALELDDSALYLCASSLDTGELFFGEGSRLTVL.

The chain carries TRBV11-2 and TRBJ1-3; D unresolved. The germline V gene encodes CDR1 SGHAT and CDR2 FQNNGV. Trimming took off 1 base at V and 4 bases at J, with 8 bases between the two ends. The CDR3 consists of 14 residues. The CDR3 sequence: CASSLVSAGNTIYF. The CDR3, as DNA: TGTGCCAGCAGCTTAGTGTCCGCAGGAAACACCATATATTTT.

The chain couples TRBV14 to TRBJ2-3; D remains unclear. Trimming pared 4 bases from V and 0 bases from J, leaving 20 bases between. Germline assignment: CDR1 SGHDN and CDR2 FVKESK. This CDR3 spans 18 amino acids. CDR3 protein: CASSRIARAHPSTDTQYF. In DNA form, the CDR3 reads TGTGCCAGCAGCCGGATCGCCCGGGCCCACCCTAGCACAGATACGCAGTATTTT.

The CDR3 DNA sequence: TGCACCTGCACGAACTTGGATCTTGGGGGATATGGCTACACCTTC. Translation gives CTCTNLDLGGYGYTF. V usage is TRBV1 and J usage is TRBJ1-2. TRBV1 constitutes a pseudogene. The CDR3 is made up of 15 amino acids.